This entry concerns a single T cell receptor (beta chain). Antigen unknown. Germline V gives CDR1 MDHEN, CDR2 SYDVKM. This CDR3 comprises 13 residues. The V gene lost 7 bases and the J gene lost 0 bases, with 7 bases spanning the gap. The source of the sample is a study of cytomegalovirus exposure and HLA in healthy donors. Study-level results: Clonal expansion was found to be greater in HLA-associated TCR beta chains than in equally common others in a later analysis. The likely explanation for a cluster of highly shared sequence variants was sequencing artifact.

PCR involved 60 Vbeta and 13 Jbeta primers. Here immunoSEQ multiplex PCR was the method, and the copy in TCRdb shows in-frame clones only, minus some. The table includes a few hundred thousand clones, 84% detected once. J is TRBJ1-3 and V is TRBV28; D uncertain. The receptor was derived from a woman in her 40s in good health and CMV-seropositive. The sequenced sample consisted of PBMCs. CDR3 sequence: CASMSGSGNTIYF. CDR3 nucleotide sequence: TGTGCCAGCATGAGTGGCTCTGGAAACACCATATATTTT.